The T cell receptor (beta chain) under discussion was sequenced for a study of shared clonotypes between healthy human individuals (dated by TCRdb to about 2020). Broadly, across the study: The cohort comprised two women and a few men aged 18 to 49 years. Different laboratories and diverse techniques were used to prepare libraries and sequence TCR repertoires, to increase sequencing depth and limit assay-specific biases. The study deeply sequenced blood TCR repertoires of five healthy adults to estimate repertoire size and the extent of clonotype sharing between individuals. Between about 0.9 and 10 billion PBMCs per donor were obtained by leukapheresis. For each donor, CD4 naive and CD4 memory were each given three plates, CD8 naive was given two plates, and CD8 memory was given one plate. The investigation overall reported the following: Around 5.4% of naive CD4, around 4% of naive CD8, roughly 2.5% of memory CD4, and 0.4% of memory CD8 clonotypes were shared across several donors. Incomplete sequencing was indicated by rarefaction of sorted-subset datasets, despite the large sequencing depth. Compared with non-shared clonotypes, the clonotypes found in all four sorted-subset donors had higher generation probabilities. Based on pairwise subsampling, the degree of clonotype sharing among donors was expected to be affected by sequencing depth. Larger estimated clonotype richness was generally found for naive subsets than for memory subsets. The genetic and exposure-history diversity represented was limited by the small number of donors. Sampling was restricted to blood, and TCR repertoires in tissue are likely to differ from TCR repertoires in blood.

For this clone: Its antigen is currently not known. No base qualities exist here, and no much larger clone lies one base off it. The sample holds other DNA sequences that translate to the same CDR3.

The germline V gene yields MNHEY for CDR1 and SVGAGI for CDR2. There are 15 amino acids in the CDR3, from cysteine to phenylalanine inclusive. Left in the record is the CDR3 DNA by itself, 45 bases read in frame from the first base. V is cut back by 4 bases and J by 3 bases, with 5 bases in the junction unmatched. The donors were healthy, HIV-negative adults who had no recently reported acute infections or vaccinations. Every donor was a Caucasian adult living in Nashville, Tennessee, USA. CD4+ T cells were enriched by magnetic negative selection; naive cells were then positively selected on CD45RA, and the negative fraction formed the memory subset. After blood collection by leukapheresis, PBMCs were isolated using Ficoll-Histopaque density gradient centrifugation and then cryopreserved in the vapor phase of liquid nitrogen. Purity and quantity of every magnetically sorted T cell population were checked by analytical flow cytometry. Each sorted fraction had its genomic DNA isolated and then quantified by UV absorbance on a Nanodrop 2000c.

Using the deep immunoSEQ assay, multiplex PCR amplified TCR CDR3 regions from genomic DNA. Extracted genomic DNA from each cell subset was spread evenly across all wells of several immunoSEQ 96-well plates, with each plate serving as a replicate. For sorted subsets, each replicate PCR was loaded with about 0.2 ug genomic DNA, equivalent to 30,000 to 35,000 T cell genomes. Purified libraries were quantified with a Qubit 3.0 fluorometer, sized on a Bioanalyzer 2100, and re-quantified with the KAPA Library Quantification kit. A separate single-read 150-cycle Illumina NextSeq 550 flow cell was used to sequence each immunoSEQ 96-well plate. The original methods were these. The immunoSEQ output contained only junctional sequences without quality scores, so filtering could not match that applied to full-length reads. To assign V/J genes and CDR3, sequences were annotated using PyIR, a Python wrapper for IgBLAST v1.9, with IMGT germline references. Reads were filtered out if the reads had weak V/J assignments (E-value above 1e-6), no CDR3, stop codons, out-of-frame junctions, or ambiguous translated residues. A V3J clonotype was defined by an identical inferred V gene, J gene, and CDR3 amino acid sequence. The percentage overlap between two repertoires was calculated by dividing the number of shared unique clonotypes by the size of the smaller repertoire. Richness of each repertoire was evaluated using RTK rarefaction, the Chao1 estimator, and Recon v2.1 estimates of unobserved clonotypes. For all TCRbeta clonotypes obtained by the gDNA method from a handful of donors, generation probabilities were computed with OLGA. Held by TCRdb, this immuneACCESS table contains in-frame sequences only and omits some clones. Under half of the omission traces to an unresolved V gene where checked; the cause of the rest is unknown. V, J and clone size were drawn from that table, and D and trimming were deduced from the DNA. The sample table contains 2 million to 3 million clones; only one count was recorded for over 85% of them. The ten largest clones capture 0.36% of the sample.

This receptor was taken from a man aged 18-30 years in good health. Some clones in this sample may be carry-over from other donors' samples. Sequencing was done on a sample of naive CD4+ T cells from PBMCs. In the paper's terms, the cell subset or site label means: CD45RA+ positively selected. The chain links TRBV6-5 with TRBJ2-3; 9 bases in the junction line up with TRBD1. The DNA sequence is given as TGTGCCAGCAGTTCCCCCGGACAGGGGACAGATACGCAGTATTTT. Protein translation: CASSSPGQGTDTQYF.